Following are 11 T cell receptor beta chains from one sample sequenced in a study of shared clonotypes between healthy human individuals. This table comes from immunoSEQ multiplex PCR, and its TCRdb copy is limited to in-frame clones, with some not included. The sample has 800,000 or so clones; about 96% are singletons. CD8 cells classed as naive were CD45RO-negative and positively selected for CCR7, excluding terminally differentiated effector memory CD45RA+ cells. Sequencing was performed on naive CD8+ T cells sorted from blood. Receptors originate from a man aged 25-45 years in good health.

This chain uses TRBV27 with TRBJ2-7; 9 bases fit TRBD1. V lost 5 bases and J lost 5; bases outside the gene matches: 7. CDR3 size: 14 residues. CDR1 is MNHEY, CDR2 SMNVEV, per germline (reference sequence). The CDR3: CASSIGTGYDEQYF. The CDR3 DNA reads TGTGCCAGCAGTATCGGGACAGGGTATGACGAGCAGTACTTC.

The V and J genes are TRBV7-6 and TRBJ2-2; D is uncertain. Per germline, CDR1 SGHVS and CDR2 FNYEAQ. Trimming stripped 2 bases from V and 4 bases from J, with 5 bases between. The CDR3 consists of 13 residues. Here the CDR3 reads CASSLSATGELFF. As DNA, the CDR3 is TGTGCCAGCAGCTTAAGCGCCACCGGGGAGCTGTTTTTT. Supplemented by reference TRBV7-6 and TRBJ2-2, the full variable domain reads GAGVSQSPRYKVTKRGQDVALRCDPISGHVSLYWYRQALGQGPEFLTYFNYEAQQDKSGLPNDRFSAERPEGSISTLTIQRTEQRDSAMYRCASSLSATGELFFGEGSRLTVL.

The chain joins TRBV19 to TRBJ1-1; 7 positions agree with TRBD1. The germline V gene has CDR1 LNHDA and CDR2 SQIVND (reference sequence). Losses at the gene ends were 5 bases for V and 5 bases for J; bases not matched to a gene: 11. There are 15 residues in the CDR3. The CDR3 nucleotides read TGTGCCAGTAGTGAGCAGACAGGGTTAAGGACTGAAGCTTTCTTT. Translation: CASSEQTGLRTEAFF.

V and J are TRBV5-1 and TRBJ2-7; perhaps TRBD2 as D (6 bases). The V end was cut by 5 bases, the J end by 0 bases, with 9 bases between. CDR3 length: 13 residues. Germline V CDR1 and CDR2: SGHRS, YFSETQ. CDR3 in amino acids: CASRFGGSYEQYF. The CDR3 nucleotides read TGCGCCAGCAGATTCGGGGGCTCCTACGAGCAGTACTTC.

The CDR3 reads CASSLGGVYTGELFF. The CDR3, as DNA: TGTGCCAGCAGCTTAGGAGGGGTTTACACCGGGGAGCTGTTTTTT. The V gene is TRBV7-6, the J gene TRBJ2-2; D might be TRBD1 or TRBD2, each matching 5 bases. CDR3 size: 15 residues. Germline CDR1 and CDR2: SGHVS and FNYEAQ. Between the trimmed V and J ends, which lost 1 base and 3 bases, there was a span of 9 bases.

This chain joins TRBV7-8 and TRBJ2-7; 7 positions agree with TRBD2. The CDR3 extends over 18 amino acids. V gave up 5 bases and J gave up 2 bases; unmatched junction bases: 18. Germline V gives CDR1 SGHVS, CDR2 FQNEAQ. The CDR3 DNA sequence: TGTGCCAGCAGCGAGAGTCTGATTCTTCGGGAGGAGACCTACGAGCAGTACTTC. Its translation is CASSESLILREETYEQYF.

This clone was counted a single time. The V and J genes are TRBV5-4 and TRBJ2-5; 11 bases line up with TRBD2. Germline V gene data show CDR1 as SGHNT and CDR2 as YYREEE (reference sequence). V lost 5 bases and J lost 5; bases outside the gene matches: 5. This CDR3 contains 14 residues. DNA for the CDR3: TGTGCCAGCAGAACTAGCGGGAGTTATGAGACCCAGTACTTC. It specifies CASRTSGSYETQYF.

This clone was counted once. This same CDR3 is encoded by further DNA sequences in the sample. This rearrangement joins TRBV9 to TRBJ2-1, with no clear D. V was pared by 2 bases and J by 4 bases, with 4 bases between. This CDR3 has 12 amino acids. Germline V gives CDR1 SGDLS, CDR2 YYNGEE. CDR3 DNA sequence: TGTGCCAGCAGCGTCGGGTACAATGAGCAGTTCTTC. Translating gives CASSVGYNEQFF.

The chain joins TRBV2 to TRBJ2-7; 10 bases fit TRBD1. Germline V gene data show CDR1 as SNHLY and CDR2 as FYNNEI. The junction had 4 bases not matched to a gene; V was cut back by 6 bases and J by 5 bases. This CDR3 is built from 13 residues. The CDR3 sequence is CASSLGTGDEQYF. The CDR3 DNA reads TGTGCCAGCAGCCTAGGGACAGGGGACGAGCAGTACTTC.

The chain is built from TRBV28 and TRBJ2-7, with a weak D call TRBD2 (5 bases). V dropped 7 bases and J dropped 6 bases, with 25 bases sitting between them. CDR1 and CDR2 from the germline V gene are MDHEN and SYDVKM. The CDR3 is 16 residues long. The CDR3 coding sequence is TGTGCCAGCACACCCGGGATTGGGGTTAGCCCTCGCGAGCAGTACTTC. Amino acid sequence: CASTPGIGVSPREQYF.

The chain couples TRBV7-2 to TRBJ2-3, with 13 bases that match TRBD2. This CDR3 region has 19 residues. V lost 8 bases to trimming and J lost 4 bases; unmatched junction nucleotides: 18. CDR1 and CDR2 from the germline V gene are SGHTA and FQGNSA. The CDR3: CASRGTSGTSWGTPDTQYF. CDR3 in DNA: TGTGCCAGCCGCGGGACTAGCGGGACCTCCTGGGGTACCCCAGATACGCAGTATTTT.